This TCR beta chain was captured in a study of PD-1 blockade in mismatch repair-deficient tumors (dated by TCRdb to 2015 to 2018). Regarding the complete study: Between September 2013 and September 2016, the trial enrolled around 89 consecutive patients with approximately twelve mismatch repair-deficient cancer types, every one of whom had been previously treated and was progressing. Deep sequencing of TCR CDR3 regions was used to track tumor-associated T cell clones in peripheral blood of patients responding to PD-1 blockade. The investigation overall reported the following: After pembrolizumab, tumor-resident clones, which were often undetectable in blood before treatment, expanded rapidly and then contracted, generally ahead of radiologic responses.

Per the publication, the time point label means: archival surgical resection tumor tissue. Mismatch repair deficiency in every enrolled patient was established by polymerase chain reaction or immunohistochemistry. TCR sequencing was carried out for three patients who responded to pembrolizumab therapy. The tumor tissue used for TCR sequencing was obtained from archival surgical resections of the three responding patients. The phase II trial prospectively tested pembrolizumab PD-1 blockade in advanced mismatch repair-deficient cancers regardless of tissue of origin. The CDR3 covers 13 residues, taking in both the cysteine and the phenylalanine. The kept DNA is CDR3 alone, 39 bases in frame from the first base. Trimming costs V 0 bases and J 2 bases, and their ends lie 3 bases apart. From a lookup of the germline V gene, CDR1 and CDR2 are MNHEY and SVGAGI. Remarks on this clone: Its antigen is unknown. No base-level quality is on record; no much larger clone is a single base apart. Other DNA sequences from this sample encode an identical CDR3 as well.

Library preparation used the immunoSEQ multiplex PCR assay. TCRdb provides this immuneACCESS table in a form limited to in-frame rearrangements. Some clones are lacking; in checked studies, under half of them reflect an unresolved V gene, and why the rest are absent is not known. For this sample the table gives over 650 clones, of which 69% were detected only once. The ten largest make up 11% of the sample. The chain joins TRBV6-5 to TRBJ2-3, with the D gene too uncertain to name. This sequence was found in an adult with mismatch repair-deficient cancer. The sequencing used primary tumor tissue, collected from a patient treated with pembrolizumab. The encoded CDR3 is CASSYSDTDTQYF. The nucleotide sequence reads as follows: TGTGCCAGCAGTTACTCGGACACAGATACGCAGTATTTT.